Listed below are T cell receptor beta chains from one sample, sequenced in a study of blood T cell repertoires in COVID-19. The repertoire was sequenced with immunoSEQ multiplex PCR; TCRdb's copy has only in-frame clones and lacks some. Here the sample spans approximately 190,000 clones, around 86% being singletons. The specimen was peripheral blood. The source of these receptors is an elderly man with acute or convalescent COVID-19. The CDR3 runs from the conserved cysteine through the conserved F or W. The D gene is left open where the match is weak. Only some rows state a clone size, as once, few, many or a class for expanded clones.

size	J	V	D	DNA	CDR3
.	TRBJ2-7	TRBV28	TRBD1	TGTGCCAGCAGTTTCTCCTTGACAGGGGTCGAGCAGTACTTC	CASSFSLTGVEQYF
.	TRBJ2-1	TRBV18	.	TGTGCCAGCTCACCATCTGAGCGGGTTTACAATGAGCAGTTCTTC	CASSPSERVYNEQFF
.	TRBJ1-1	TRBV28	.	TGTGCCAGCAGTCTTTACACTGAAGCTTTCTTT	CASSLYTEAFF
.	TRBJ1-1	TRBV11-1	TRBD1	TGTGCCAGCAGCTTAGTTGGGACAGGGAACGCTGAAGCTTTCTTT	CASSLVGTGNAEAFF
few	TRBJ2-5	TRBV3-1/TRBV3-2	TRBD2	TGTGCCAGCAGCCAGCAACTAGCGGGAGGAGGGGAGACCCAGTACTTC	CASSQQLAGGGETQYF
.	TRBJ1-2	TRBV28	TRBD1	TGTGCCAGCAGCCAAGACAGGGGGCGCTTGAACTATGGCTACACCTTC	CASSQDRGRLNYGYTF
.	TRBJ1-3	TRBV19	.	TGTGCCAGTAGACTAGACAGGAGCTCTGGAAACACCATATATTTT	CASRLDRSSGNTIYF
.	TRBJ2-1	TRBV18	TRBD1	TGTGCCAGCTCACCTTTAATCATGAGTCGGACAGGGACCTACAATGAGCAGTTCTTC	CASSPLIMSRTGTYNEQFF
.	TRBJ2-7	TRBV5-1	TRBD1	TGCGCCAGCAGCCGTACAGGGGGCTTCTACGAGCAGTACTTC	CASSRTGGFYEQYF
.	TRBJ1-1	TRBV7-8	TRBD1	TGTGCCAGCAGCTTTGGGTGGACAGGGGGTAGGTACACTGAAGCTTTCTTT	CASSFGWTGGRYTEAFF
.	TRBJ2-1	TRBV25-1	.	TGTGCCAGCAGTGAATGGGCTGAGACCAGCTACAATGAGCAGTTCTTC	CASSEWAETSYNEQFF